This is a list of T cell receptor beta chains from one sample in a study of T cells after yellow fever vaccination. TCRdb passed the 5' RACE reads through MiXCR, listing each CDR3 protein once. The sample includes hundreds of thousands of distinct CDR3 sequences, around 3.6% of them seen just once. The sample was PBMCs, taken on the day of the yellow fever booster vaccination. Receptors were obtained from a man between 18 and 29 years old who received the YFV17D yellow fever vaccine. Each CDR3 is given with its conserved first and last residue. A D gene is named only where the DNA matches it firmly. Not every row has a clone size; where given, it reads once, few, many or a size class.

>TRBV12-3/TRBV12-4|-|TRBJ2-5|TRBD2
CASTKTSGNQETQYF
TGTGCCAGCACCAAGACTAGCGGGAACCAAGAGACCCAGTACTTC
>TRBV7-2|-|TRBJ1-2|-
CASSLGQGIGRDGYTF
TGTGCCAGCAGCTTAGGGCAGGGCATAGGGAGGGATGGCTACACCTTC
>TRBV7-2|few|TRBJ1-2|TRBD1
CASRPGGAYGYTF
TGTGCCAGCAGACCAGGGGGCGCCTATGGCTACACCTTC
>TRBV11-2|many|TRBJ2-4|TRBD2
CASSRGTSGAKNIQYF
TGTGCCAGCAGCAGAGGGACTAGCGGAGCCAAAAACATTCAGTACTTC
>TRBV7-2|many|TRBJ2-2|-
CASSRRGGPGELFF
TGTGCCAGCAGTCGGAGGGGGGGGCCCGGGGAGCTGTTTTTT
>TRBV6-1|few|TRBJ2-1|TRBD1
CASSDRTGDSHEQFF
TGTGCCAGCAGTGATCGGACAGGGGACAGTCATGAGCAGTTCTTC
>TRBV9|-|TRBJ2-3|-
CASSLGGDFTDTQYF
TGTGCCAGCAGTTTGGGAGGTGACTTCACAGATACGCAGTATTTT
>TRBV7-9|many|TRBJ2-1|TRBD1
CASSFIPGQGNNEQFF
TGTGCCAGCAGCTTTATCCCGGGACAGGGAAACAATGAGCAGTTCTTC
>TRBV11-2|many|TRBJ2-3|-
CASSWGGVFTDTQYF
TGTGCCAGCAGCTGGGGTGGAGTATTCACAGATACGCAGTATTTT
>TRBV6-5|many|TRBJ2-5|TRBD1
CASRGQGRETQYF
TGTGCCAGCAGAGGACAGGGCCGCGAGACCCAGTACTTC
>TRBV21-1|many|TRBJ2-7|-
CASSNLSDRLYEQYF
TGTGCCAGCAGCAACCTTTCTGACAGACTCTACGAGCAGTACTTC
>TRBV7-2|few|TRBJ1-6|-
CASSPGSRQPLHF
TGTGCCAGCAGCCCCGGGAGCCGTCAGCCCCTCCACTTT
>TRBV7-2|many|TRBJ2-7|TRBD2
CASSQPRSGGDAYEQYF
TGTGCCAGCAGCCAGCCTAGGAGCGGGGGGGACGCCTACGAGCAGTACTTC
>TRBV6-2/TRBV6-3|few|TRBJ2-7|TRBD1
CASSYGTGKEQYF
TGTGCCAGCAGTTACGGGACAGGGAAAGAGCAGTACTTC
>TRBV28|many|TRBJ2-5|TRBD2
CASSPSGGLQETQYF
TGTGCCAGCAGTCCTAGCGGGGGTTTACAAGAGACCCAGTACTTC
>TRBV6-5|-|TRBJ2-5|-
CASKQGGGETQYF
TGTGCCAGCAAGCAGGGGGGCGGAGAGACCCAGTACTTC
>TRBV6-5|-|TRBJ2-1|TRBD2
CASSYSGRGGSVNNEQFF
TGTGCCAGCAGTTACTCAGGGCGGGGCGGGAGTGTTAACAATGAGCAGTTCTTC
>TRBV10-3|few|TRBJ2-3|TRBD1
CAISSLGQGADTQYF
TGTGCCATCAGCTCCTTGGGACAGGGGGCAGATACGCAGTATTTT
>TRBV7-9|many|TRBJ1-1|TRBD1
CASSLTGDGTTEAFF
TGTGCCAGCAGCTTGACAGGGGACGGGACCACTGAAGCTTTCTTT
>TRBV7-2|few|TRBJ2-5|TRBD2
CASSSRKRGAQETQYF
TGTGCCAGCAGCTCCAGGAAGCGGGGGGCGCAAGAGACCCAGTACTTC
>TRBV7-9|many|TRBJ1-1|TRBD1
CASSGGGLEAFF
TGTGCCAGCAGCGGAGGGGGCTTGGAAGCTTTCTTT
>TRBV5-1|few|TRBJ1-2|-
CASSDYGDYGYTF
TGCGCCAGCAGCGATTATGGTGACTATGGCTACACCTTC
>TRBV5-1|few|TRBJ2-7|TRBD1
CASSLAGQGRNEQYF
TGCGCCAGCAGCTTGGCGGGACAGGGAAGGAACGAGCAGTACTTC
>TRBV24-1|many|TRBJ1-5|-
CATSDWGVFQPQHF
TGTGCCACCAGTGATTGGGGGGTTTTTCAGCCCCAGCATTTT
>TRBV11-2|-|TRBJ2-5|TRBD2
CASSRSGTSGSQETQYF
TGTGCCAGCAGCCGATCCGGGACTAGCGGGAGCCAAGAGACCCAGTACTTC
>TRBV29-1|many|TRBJ2-7|-
CSVDSTGEGYEQYF
TGCAGCGTTGACTCGACAGGGGAGGGCTACGAGCAGTACTTC
>TRBV20-1|few|TRBJ2-3|-
CSARRGGGTQYF
TGCAGTGCTAGGAGAGGGGGAGGTACGCAGTATTTT
>TRBV12-3/TRBV12-4|-|TRBJ1-5|TRBD1
CASSGTGSTNQPQHF
TGTGCCAGCAGTGGGACAGGGAGTACAAACCAGCCCCAGCATTTT
>TRBV9|many|TRBJ1-4|-
CASSVGVGFGEKLFF
TGTGCCAGCAGCGTAGGAGTAGGGTTCGGCGAAAAACTGTTTTTT
>TRBV10-3|many|TRBJ2-1|-
CAISAQLGSYNEQFF
TGTGCCATCAGTGCCCAGCTAGGCTCCTACAATGAGCAGTTCTTC
>TRBV20-1|few|TRBJ1-1|-
CSARGVEAFF
TGCAGTGCTAGGGGGGTTGAAGCTTTCTTT
>TRBV5-1|-|TRBJ2-5|-
CASSPESAGAKYF
TGCGCCAGCAGCCCCGAATCGGCGGGGGCCAAGTACTTC
>TRBV5-6|many|TRBJ2-7|-
CASSGSSYEQYF
TGTGCCAGCAGTGGGAGCTCCTACGAGCAGTACTTC
>TRBV20-1|few|TRBJ2-3|-
CSAPTSGGQNTQYF
TGCAGTGCGCCTACTAGTGGGGGGCAAAATACGCAGTATTTT
>TRBV6-6|many|TRBJ2-5|-
CASNVQGLETQYF
TGTGCCAGCAACGTACAGGGACTTGAGACCCAGTACTTC
>TRBV29-1|many|TRBJ2-2|-
CSVVSINTGELFF
TGCAGCGTTGTCAGTATTAACACCGGGGAGCTGTTTTTT